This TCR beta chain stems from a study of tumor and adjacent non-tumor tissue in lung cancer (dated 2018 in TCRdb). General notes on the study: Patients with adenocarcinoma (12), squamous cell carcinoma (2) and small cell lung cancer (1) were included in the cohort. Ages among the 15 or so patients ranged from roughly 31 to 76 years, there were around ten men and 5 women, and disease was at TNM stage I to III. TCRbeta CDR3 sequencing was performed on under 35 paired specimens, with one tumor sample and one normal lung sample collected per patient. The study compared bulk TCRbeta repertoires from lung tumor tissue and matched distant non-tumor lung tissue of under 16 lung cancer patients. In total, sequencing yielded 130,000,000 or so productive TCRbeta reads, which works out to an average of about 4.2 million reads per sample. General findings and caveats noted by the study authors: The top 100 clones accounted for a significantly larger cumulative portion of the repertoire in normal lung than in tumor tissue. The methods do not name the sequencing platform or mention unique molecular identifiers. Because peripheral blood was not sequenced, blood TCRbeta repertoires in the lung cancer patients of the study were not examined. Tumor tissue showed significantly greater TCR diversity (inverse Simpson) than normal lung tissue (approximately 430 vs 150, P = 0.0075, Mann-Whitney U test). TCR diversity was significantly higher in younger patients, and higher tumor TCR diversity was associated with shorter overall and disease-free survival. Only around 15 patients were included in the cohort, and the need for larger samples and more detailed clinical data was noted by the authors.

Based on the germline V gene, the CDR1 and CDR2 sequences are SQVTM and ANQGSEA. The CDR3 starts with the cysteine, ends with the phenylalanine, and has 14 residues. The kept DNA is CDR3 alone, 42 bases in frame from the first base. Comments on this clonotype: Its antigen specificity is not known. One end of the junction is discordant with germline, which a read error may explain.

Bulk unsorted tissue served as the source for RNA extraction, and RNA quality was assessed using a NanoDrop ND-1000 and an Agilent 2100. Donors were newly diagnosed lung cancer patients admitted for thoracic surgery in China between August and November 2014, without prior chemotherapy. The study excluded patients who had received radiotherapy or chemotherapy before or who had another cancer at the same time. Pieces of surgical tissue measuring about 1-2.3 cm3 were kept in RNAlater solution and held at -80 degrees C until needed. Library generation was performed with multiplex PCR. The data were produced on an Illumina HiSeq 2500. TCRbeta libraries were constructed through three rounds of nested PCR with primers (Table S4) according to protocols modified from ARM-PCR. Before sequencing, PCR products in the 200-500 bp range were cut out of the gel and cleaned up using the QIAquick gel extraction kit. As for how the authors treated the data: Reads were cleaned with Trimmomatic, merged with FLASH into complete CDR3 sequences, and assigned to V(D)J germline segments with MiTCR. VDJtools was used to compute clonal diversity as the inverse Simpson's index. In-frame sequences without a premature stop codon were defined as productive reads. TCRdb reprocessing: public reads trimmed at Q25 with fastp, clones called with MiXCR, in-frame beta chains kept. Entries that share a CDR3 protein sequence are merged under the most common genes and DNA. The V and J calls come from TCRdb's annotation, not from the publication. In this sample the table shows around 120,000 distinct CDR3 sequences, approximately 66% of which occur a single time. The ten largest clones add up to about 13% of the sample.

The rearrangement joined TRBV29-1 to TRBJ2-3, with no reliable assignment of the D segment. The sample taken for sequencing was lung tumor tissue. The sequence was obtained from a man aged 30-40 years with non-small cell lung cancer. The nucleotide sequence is TGCATCCCCGTCCTGCACGGTGGTCCAGATACGCAATATTTT. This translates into CIPVLHGGPDTQYF.